Reported below is one T cell receptor beta chain. Its antigen is as yet unknown. This record belongs to a study of human thymus T cells. General study points: Across thymic and blood repertoires, the usage of V and J genes appeared to be biased.

Thymic tissue was derived from resections collected during corrective heart surgery. Repertoires were generated with immunoSEQ multiplex PCR, while TCRdb's copy carries only in-frame clones and drops some. The table includes tens of thousands of clones, over 85% detected once. CDR3 length: 14 amino acids. Between the trimmed V and J ends, which lost 3 bases and 2 bases, there was a span of 8 bases. Germline values: CDR1 LNHDA, CDR2 SQIVND (reference sequence). Sequenced: thymus tissue. The chain links TRBV19 to TRBJ2-1, with D maybe TRBD2 (6 bases). The clonotype originates from a girl in the first two years of life with a congenital heart defect but otherwise immunologically healthy. The CDR3 region is CASSIRGTYNEQFF. The CDR3 region has the DNA TGTGCCAGTAGTATTCGGGGGACCTACAATGAGCAGTTCTTC.